These 21 T cell receptor beta chains originate from one sample sequenced in a study of T cell changes during pregnancy in multiple sclerosis. Data came from immunoSEQ multiplex PCR; TCRdb stores just in-frame clones and leaves some out. The table records around 52,000 clones, about 90% of them present only once. The sample consisted of CD4+ T cells from peripheral blood mononuclear cells, taken in the second trimester of pregnancy. The source is a female donor with multiple sclerosis, enrolled in a pregnancy study.

V usage is TRBV28 and J usage is TRBJ1-1; D not resolved. The length of the CDR3 is 13 residues. Trimming pared 8 bases from V and 4 bases from J, leaving 14 bases between. Germline loops: CDR1 MDHEN, CDR2 SYDVKM. CDR3 region: CASEKPRGTEAFF. The CDR3 nucleotides read TGTGCCAGCGAGAAACCCCGAGGCACTGAAGCTTTCTTT.

The V gene is TRBV10-3, the J gene TRBJ2-3, with 9 bases identical to TRBD1. The V gene's germline CDR1 is ENHRY and CDR2 SYGVKD. The length of the CDR3 is 14 residues. V gave up 8 bases and J gave up 3 bases; unmatched junction bases: 6. CDR3 protein: CAIGDRGRTDTQYF. Here the CDR3 DNA reads TGTGCCATCGGAGACAGGGGGAGGACAGATACGCAGTATTTT.

The chain carries TRBV25-1 and TRBJ2-7, with a possible D match to TRBD1 (5 bases). The CDR3 length is 13 residues. The germline V gene encodes CDR1 MGHDK and CDR2 SYGVNS. V shed 8 bases and J shed 0 bases, with 11 bases lying between them. The CDR3, as DNA: TGTGCCAGCCGTAGGGGAACCTCCTACGAGCAGTACTTC. Its protein product is CASRRGTSYEQYF.

CDR3 sequence (DNA): TGCGCCAGCAGCTTGAGGGGATGGGACAGAGAGATCACAGATACGCAGTATTTT. It specifies CASSLRGWDREITDTQYF. The rearrangement links TRBV5-1 to TRBJ2-3, with 7 nucleotides matching TRBD1. Losses at the gene ends were 1 base for V and 2 bases for J; bases not matched to a gene: 13. The V gene's germline CDR1 is SGHRS and CDR2 YFSETQ. The CDR3 is 18 residues long.

For this clone: The same CDR3 is also encoded by other DNA sequences in this sample. The V gene is TRBV7-2, the J gene TRBJ2-3; possibly TRBD1 for D (5 bases). The CDR3 consists of 13 residues. Germline V CDR1 and CDR2: SGHTA, FQGNSA. V gave up 5 bases and J gave up 3 bases, with 9 bases separating them. The CDR3 bases are TGTGCCAGCAGCGTCCCAGGGACAGATACGCAGTATTTT. Its translation: CASSVPGTDTQYF.

The count of this clone is one. CDR3 sequence (DNA): TGTGCCAGCAGTGAGCCGGGACAGGGGGCCCAGCCCCAGCATTTT. The encoded protein is CASSEPGQGAQPQHF. This chain joins TRBV2 and TRBJ1-5, with 12 bases that match TRBD1. The junction had 4 bases not matched to a gene; V was cut back by 3 bases and J by 7 bases. CDR1 SNHLY and CDR2 FYNNEI come from the germline V gene. The CDR3 is 15 amino acids.

The J gene is TRBJ2-3, the V gene TRBV11-1; D uncertain. The germline V and J ends were trimmed by 6 bases and 5 bases, with 15 bases remaining between them. The CDR3 contains 14 residues. Germline V gene data show CDR1 as SGHAT and CDR2 as FQDESV (reference sequence). This CDR3 reads CASSSTRSGDTQYF. In DNA form, the CDR3 reads TGTGCCAGCAGTTCTACTCGTAGTGGAGATACGCAGTATTTT.

The rearrangement joins TRBV18 to TRBJ1-6; possible D gene TRBD1, 6 bases. From germline, CDR1 is KGHSH and CDR2 LQKENI. V was trimmed by 4 bases and J by 5 bases, leaving 12 bases between them. The CDR3 contains 15 residues. CDR3: CASSQRTADNSPLHF. The CDR3 DNA sequence: TGTGCCAGCTCACAGAGGACAGCCGATAATTCACCCCTCCACTTT.

The chain recombines TRBV19 with TRBJ2-1; 12 bases fit TRBD1. Germline CDR1 reads LNHDA; CDR2 reads SQIVND (reference sequence). The CDR3 contains 13 residues. V lost 8 bases and J lost 10; bases outside the gene matches: 6. DNA of the CDR3: TGTGCCAGTGTGGGGACAGGGGGCATCGAGCAGTTCTTC. Translating it yields CASVGTGGIEQFF. Based on the CDR3 plus reference TRBV19 and TRBJ2-1, the full variable domain is DGGITQSPKYLFRKEGQNVTLSCEQNLNHDAMYWYRQDPGQGLRLIYYSQIVNDFQKGDIAEGYSVSREKKESFPLTVTSAQKNPTAFYLCASVGTGGIEQFFGPGTRLTVL.

The V call is TRBV6-5, the J call TRBJ2-6, with 7 nucleotides matching TRBD1. The CDR3 sequence is 15 residues long. Germline CDR1 and CDR2: MNHEY and SVGAGI. The V and J ends lost 5 bases and 3 bases, in that order; junction bases with no gene match: 4. CDR3 sequence (DNA): TGTGCCAGCAGTGCCACAGGGGATGGGGCCAACGTCCTGACTTTC. Residues: CASSATGDGANVLTF.

V and J are TRBV5-1 and TRBJ2-1; 13 nucleotides agree with TRBD2. V dropped 0 bases and J dropped 4; count of bases not matched to a gene: 1. CDR1 is SGHRS and CDR2 is YFSETQ in the germline V gene. CDR3 size: 16 residues. The CDR3 loop is CASSLGTSGGYNEQFF. The CDR3, as DNA: TGCGCCAGCAGCTTGGGGACTAGCGGGGGTTACAATGAGCAGTTCTTC.

The V and J genes are TRBV7-9 and TRBJ1-2; 9 nucleotides agree with TRBD1. CDR3 length: 14 residues. Germline loops: CDR1 SEHNR, CDR2 FQNEAQ (reference sequence). Losses at the gene ends were 4 bases for V and 2 bases for J; bases not matched to a gene: 2. The DNA of the CDR3 is TGTGCCAGCAGCTCCGGGACAGGGAACTATGGCTACACCTTC. It yields the protein CASSSGTGNYGYTF.

CDR3 nucleotides: TGCGCCAGCAGTCAAACCCAGGAAGCTTTCTTT. Protein product: CASSQTQEAFF. The chain is built from TRBV23-1 and TRBJ1-1; no definite D call. TRBV23-1 is placed among ORFs of uncertain function. The CDR3 is 11 residues long. Trimming took off 2 bases at V and 8 bases at J, with 6 bases between the two ends.

The V and J genes are TRBV10-2 and TRBJ1-2, with a weak D call TRBD1 (5 bases). The length of the CDR3 is 16 residues. In germline, CDR1 is WSHSY, CDR2 SAAADI. V was pared by 2 bases and J by 5 bases, with 18 bases between. DNA of the CDR3: TGCGCCAGCAGTGAGACAGGACCCTCCGTTGAATATGGCTACACCTTC. Translating it yields CASSETGPSVEYGYTF.

V is TRBV27 and J is TRBJ2-3; D is possibly TRBD1 (5 bases). Germline lookup yields CDR1 MNHEY and CDR2 SMNVEV (reference sequence). Trimming shortened V by 4 bases and J by 3 bases, and 14 bases separated the two germline ends. The CDR3 runs 15 residues. CDR3 in amino acids: CASSSKGARTDTQYF. CDR3 nucleotide sequence: TGTGCCAGCAGTTCAAAAGGGGCCAGGACAGATACGCAGTATTTT.

The V call is TRBV4-2, the J call TRBJ2-5, with TRBD2 identical over 10 bases. The CDR3 totals 22 residues. V was clipped by 4 bases and J by 0 bases; unmatched bases: 23. CDR1 is LGHNA, CDR2 YNFKEQ, per germline. Here the CDR3 reads CASSRPPRSRAGGLRYQETQYF. CDR3 bases: TGTGCCAGCAGCCGACCTCCCCGGAGTAGAGCGGGGGGGCTTCGGTACCAAGAGACCCAGTACTTC.

V is TRBV7-7 and J is TRBJ2-5; 9 nucleotides align to TRBD1. The length of the CDR3 is 16 residues. CDR1 and CDR2 from the germline V gene are SSHAT and FNYEAQ (reference sequence). V gave up 3 bases and J gave up 2 bases; unmatched junction bases: 7. CDR3 DNA: TGTGCCAGCAGCTTGAGCTCGGGACAGGGACAAGAGACCCAGTACTTC. The encoded protein is CASSLSSGQGQETQYF.

This rearrangement joins TRBV5-6 to TRBJ2-5; 11 bases map to TRBD2. J lost 4 bases, V lost 6 bases, and 14 bases had no gene match. The CDR3 covers 17 residues. Looked up from germline, CDR1 is SGHDT and CDR2 is YYEEEE. The CDR3 region has the DNA TGTGCCAGCAATCCCCTAGCGGGGGGTACTGTGATAGAGACCCAGTACTTC. It encodes CASNPLAGGTVIETQYF.

The chain links TRBV19 to TRBJ2-2, with 12 nucleotides matching TRBD1. The CDR3 loop spans 16 amino acids. The germline gives CDR1 LNHDA, CDR2 SQIVND (reference sequence). J gave up 7 bases and V 6 bases, and 9 bases lay outside the gene matches. The CDR3 is CASSVLGQGAGGELFF. In DNA form, the CDR3 reads TGTGCCAGTAGCGTGCTGGGACAGGGGGCTGGCGGGGAGCTGTTTTTT.

The chain employs TRBV11-2 and TRBJ2-3; tentative D call: TRBD2 (6 bases). Per germline, CDR1 SGHAT and CDR2 FQNNGV. This CDR3 is built from 14 residues. Trimming removed 4 bases at V and 4 bases at J, with 12 bases between. The CDR3 DNA reads TGTGCCAGCAGCTGGGGACTTAGTGCAGATACGCAGTATTTT. Translation: CASSWGLSADTQYF. Looking up the rest from reference TRBV11-2 and TRBJ2-3 gives the full variable domain: EAGVAQSPRYKIIEKRQSVAFWCNPISGHATLYWYQQILGQGPKLLIQFQNNGVVDDSQLPKDRFSAERLKGVDSTLKIQPAKLEDSAVYLCASSWGLSADTQYFGPGTRLTVL.

The chain recombines TRBV27 with TRBJ2-3; D call uncertain. V lost 6 bases to trimming and J lost 5 bases, with 6 bases between them. Germline V gene lookup returns CDR1 MNHEY and CDR2 SMNVEV (reference sequence). CDR3 length: 11 amino acids. CDR3 amino acids: CASRLLDTQYF. Here the CDR3 DNA reads TGTGCCAGCAGACTCTTAGATACGCAGTATTTT.